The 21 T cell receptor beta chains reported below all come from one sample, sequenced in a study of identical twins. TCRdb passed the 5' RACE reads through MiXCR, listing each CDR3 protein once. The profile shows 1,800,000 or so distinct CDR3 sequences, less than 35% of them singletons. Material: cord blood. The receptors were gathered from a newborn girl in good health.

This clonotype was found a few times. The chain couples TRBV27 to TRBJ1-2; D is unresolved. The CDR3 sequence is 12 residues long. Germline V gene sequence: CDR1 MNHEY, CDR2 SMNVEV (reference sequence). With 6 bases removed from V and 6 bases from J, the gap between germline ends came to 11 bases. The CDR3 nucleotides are TGTGCCAGCAGACGGGGAGTAGATGGCTACACCTTC. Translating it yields CASRRGVDGYTF.

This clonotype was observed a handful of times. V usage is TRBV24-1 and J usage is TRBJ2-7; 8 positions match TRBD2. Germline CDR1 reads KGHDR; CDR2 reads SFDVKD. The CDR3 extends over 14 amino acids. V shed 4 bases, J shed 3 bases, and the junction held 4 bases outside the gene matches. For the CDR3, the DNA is TGTGCCACCAGTGAGAGCGGGAGTATCTACGAGCAGTACTTC. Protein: CATSESGSIYEQYF.

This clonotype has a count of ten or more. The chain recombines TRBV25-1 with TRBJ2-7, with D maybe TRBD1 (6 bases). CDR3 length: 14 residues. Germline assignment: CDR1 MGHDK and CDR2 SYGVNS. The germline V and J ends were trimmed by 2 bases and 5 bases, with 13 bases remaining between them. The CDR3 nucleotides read TGTGCCAGCAGTGAACCAGGGGTGAGACACGAGCAGTACTTC. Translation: CASSEPGVRHEQYF.

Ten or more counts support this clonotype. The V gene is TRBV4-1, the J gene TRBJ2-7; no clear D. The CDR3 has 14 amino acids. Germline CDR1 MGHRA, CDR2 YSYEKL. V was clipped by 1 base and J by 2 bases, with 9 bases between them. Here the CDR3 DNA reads TGCGCCAGCAGCCAAGCGACAATTACCTACGAGCAGTACTTC. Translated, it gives CASSQATITYEQYF.

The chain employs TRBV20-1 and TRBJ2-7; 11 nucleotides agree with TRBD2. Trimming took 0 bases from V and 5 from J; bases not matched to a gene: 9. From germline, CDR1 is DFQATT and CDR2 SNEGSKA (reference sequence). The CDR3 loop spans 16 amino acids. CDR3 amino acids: CSARDYRTSGLDEQYF. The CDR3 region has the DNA TGCAGTGCTAGAGATTATAGGACTAGCGGGTTAGACGAGCAGTACTTC.

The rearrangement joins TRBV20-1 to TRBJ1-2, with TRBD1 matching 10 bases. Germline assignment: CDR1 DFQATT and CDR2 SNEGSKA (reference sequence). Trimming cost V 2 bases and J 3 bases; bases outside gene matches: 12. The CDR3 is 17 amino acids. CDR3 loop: CSARNSRTGGLHYGYTF. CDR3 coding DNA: TGCAGTGCTAGAAATTCACGGACAGGGGGGCTTCACTATGGCTACACCTTC.

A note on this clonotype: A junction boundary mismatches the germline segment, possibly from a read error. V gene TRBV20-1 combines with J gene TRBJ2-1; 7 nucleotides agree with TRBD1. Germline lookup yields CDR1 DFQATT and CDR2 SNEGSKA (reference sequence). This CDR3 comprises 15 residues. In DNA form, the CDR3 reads TGCAGTGATAGAGGTATAGCGCAGGGGGTGGATGAGCAGTTCTTC. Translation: CSDRGIAQGVDEQFF.

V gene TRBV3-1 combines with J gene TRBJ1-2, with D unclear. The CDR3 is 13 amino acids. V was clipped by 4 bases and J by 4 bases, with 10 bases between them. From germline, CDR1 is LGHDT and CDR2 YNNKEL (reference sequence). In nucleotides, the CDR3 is TGTGCCAGCAGCCCATTCAGGAGCTATGGCTACACCTTC. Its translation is CASSPFRSYGYTF.

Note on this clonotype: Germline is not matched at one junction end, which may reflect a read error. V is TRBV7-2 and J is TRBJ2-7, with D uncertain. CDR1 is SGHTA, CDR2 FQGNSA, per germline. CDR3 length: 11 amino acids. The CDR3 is CVSSLGHEQYF. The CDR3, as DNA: TGTGTCAGCAGCTTAGGACACGAGCAGTACTTC.

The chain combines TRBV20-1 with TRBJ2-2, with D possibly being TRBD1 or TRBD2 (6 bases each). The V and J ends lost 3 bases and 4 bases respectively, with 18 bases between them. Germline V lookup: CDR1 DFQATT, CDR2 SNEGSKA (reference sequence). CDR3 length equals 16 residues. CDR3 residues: CSASLSGGEFTGELFF. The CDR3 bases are TGCAGTGCTAGCTTGTCCGGGGGCGAATTCACCGGGGAGCTGTTTTTT.

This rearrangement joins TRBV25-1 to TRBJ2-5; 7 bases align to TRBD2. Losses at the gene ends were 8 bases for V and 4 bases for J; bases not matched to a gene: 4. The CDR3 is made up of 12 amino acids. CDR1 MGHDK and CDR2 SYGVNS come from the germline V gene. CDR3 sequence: CASGAGRETQYF. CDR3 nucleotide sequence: TGTGCCAGCGGAGCGGGGAGAGAGACCCAGTACTTC.

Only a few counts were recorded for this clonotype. For the CDR3, the DNA is TGTGCCAGCAGCTTGGAGAGATCCAAGAGCTCCTATAATTCACCCCTCCACTTT. Translated, it gives CASSLERSKSSYNSPLHF. The V call is TRBV5-8, the J call TRBJ1-6; D gene unclear. The CDR3 extends over 18 amino acids. Germline V CDR1 and CDR2: SGHTS, YDEGEE. Trimming took off 0 bases at V and 0 bases at J, with 13 bases between the two ends.

The CDR3: CASSEALRNTEAFF. CDR3 nucleotide sequence: TGCGCCAGCAGTGAGGCTCTGCGGAACACTGAAGCTTTCTTT. The chain links TRBV10-1 to TRBJ1-1; no reliable D call. CDR1 is WNHNN, CDR2 SYGVQD, per germline (reference sequence). Trimming pared 2 bases from V and 1 base from J, leaving 8 bases between. The CDR3 sequence is 14 residues long.

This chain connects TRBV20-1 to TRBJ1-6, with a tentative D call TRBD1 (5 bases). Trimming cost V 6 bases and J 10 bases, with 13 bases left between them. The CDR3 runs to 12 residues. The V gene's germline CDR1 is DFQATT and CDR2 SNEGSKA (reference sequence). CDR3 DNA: TGCAGTGCAAGCCCAGGGTTGTCACCCCTCCACTTT. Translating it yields CSASPGLSPLHF.

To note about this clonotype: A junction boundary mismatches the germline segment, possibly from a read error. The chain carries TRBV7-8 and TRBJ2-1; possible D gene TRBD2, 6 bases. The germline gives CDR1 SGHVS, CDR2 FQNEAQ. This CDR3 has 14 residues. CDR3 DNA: TGTGTCAGCAGCTCGGGACGGACTAACAATGAGCAGTTCTTC. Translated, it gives CVSSSGRTNNEQFF.

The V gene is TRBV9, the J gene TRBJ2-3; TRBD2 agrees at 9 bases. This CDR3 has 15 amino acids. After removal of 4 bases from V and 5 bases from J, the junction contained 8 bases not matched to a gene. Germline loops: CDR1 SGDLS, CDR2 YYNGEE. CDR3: CASSPSSGVVDTQYF. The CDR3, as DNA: TGTGCCAGCAGCCCGTCTAGCGGGGTGGTAGATACGCAGTATTTT.

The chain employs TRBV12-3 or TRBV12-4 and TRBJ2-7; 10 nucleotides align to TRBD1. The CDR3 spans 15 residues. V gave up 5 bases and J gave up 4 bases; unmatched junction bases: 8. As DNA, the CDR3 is TGTGCCAGCAGTCGGAAGGACAGGGGGTCATACGAGCAGTACTTC. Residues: CASSRKDRGSYEQYF.

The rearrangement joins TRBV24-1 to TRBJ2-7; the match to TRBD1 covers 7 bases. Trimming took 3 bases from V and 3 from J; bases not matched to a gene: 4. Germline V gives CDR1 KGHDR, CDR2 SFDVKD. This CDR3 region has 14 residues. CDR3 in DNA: TGTGCCACCAGTGATCGGGACAGATACTACGAGCAGTACTTC. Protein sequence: CATSDRDRYYEQYF.

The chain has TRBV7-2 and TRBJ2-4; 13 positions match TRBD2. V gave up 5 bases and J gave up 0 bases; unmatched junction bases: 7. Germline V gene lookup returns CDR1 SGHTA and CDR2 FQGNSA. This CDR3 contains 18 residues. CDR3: CASSPGLAGLLAKNIQYF. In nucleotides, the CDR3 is TGTGCCAGCAGCCCGGGACTAGCGGGGCTATTAGCCAAAAACATTCAGTACTTC.

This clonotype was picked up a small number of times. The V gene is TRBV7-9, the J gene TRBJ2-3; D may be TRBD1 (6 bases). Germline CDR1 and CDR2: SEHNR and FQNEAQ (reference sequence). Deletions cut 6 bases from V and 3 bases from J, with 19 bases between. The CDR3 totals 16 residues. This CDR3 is CASSRLDRLGTDTQYF. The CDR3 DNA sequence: TGTGCCAGCAGTCGACTCGACAGGCTCGGTACAGATACGCAGTATTTT.

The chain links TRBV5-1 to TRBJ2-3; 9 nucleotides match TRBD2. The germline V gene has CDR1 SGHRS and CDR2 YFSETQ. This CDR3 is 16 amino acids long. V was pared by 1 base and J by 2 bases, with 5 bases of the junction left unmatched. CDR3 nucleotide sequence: TGCGCCAGCAGCTTGTTGTCTAGCGGGGTCACAGATACGCAGTATTTT. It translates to CASSLLSSGVTDTQYF.